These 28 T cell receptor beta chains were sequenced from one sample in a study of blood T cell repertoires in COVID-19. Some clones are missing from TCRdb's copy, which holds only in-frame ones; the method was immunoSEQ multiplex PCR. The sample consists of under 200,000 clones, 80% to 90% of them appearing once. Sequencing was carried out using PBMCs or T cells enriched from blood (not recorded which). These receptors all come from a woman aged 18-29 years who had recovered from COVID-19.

The CDR3 nucleotides read TGTGCCAGCAGCCCGAGCCGACAGGGCCTTAGCAATCAGCCCCAGCATTTT. The encoded protein is CASSPSRQGLSNQPQHF. J is TRBJ1-5 and V is TRBV7-8; 7 bases map to TRBD1. CDR1 SGHVS and CDR2 FQNEAQ come from the germline V gene. The CDR3 is 17 amino acids. The ends lost 5 bases at V and 0 bases at J; junction bases unmatched: 10.

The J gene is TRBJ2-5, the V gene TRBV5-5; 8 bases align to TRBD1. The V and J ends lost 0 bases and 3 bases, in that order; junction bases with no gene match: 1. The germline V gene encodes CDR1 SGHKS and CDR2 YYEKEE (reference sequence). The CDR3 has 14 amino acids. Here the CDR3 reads CASSLVGQEETQYF. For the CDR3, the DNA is TGTGCCAGCAGCTTGGTGGGACAGGAAGAGACCCAGTACTTC. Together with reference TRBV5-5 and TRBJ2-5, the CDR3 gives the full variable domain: DAGVTQSPTHLIKTRGQQVTLRCSPISGHKSVSWYQQVLGQGPQFIFQYYEKEERGRGNFPDRFSARQFPNYSSELNVNALLLGDSALYLCASSLVGQEETQYFGPGTRLLVL.

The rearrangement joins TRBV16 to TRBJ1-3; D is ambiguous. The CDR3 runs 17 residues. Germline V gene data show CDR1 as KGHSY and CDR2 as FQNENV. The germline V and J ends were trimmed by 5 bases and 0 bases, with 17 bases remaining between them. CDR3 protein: CASSTQGTVPSGNTIYF. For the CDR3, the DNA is TGTGCCAGCAGCACCCAAGGCACAGTCCCCTCTGGAAACACCATATATTTT. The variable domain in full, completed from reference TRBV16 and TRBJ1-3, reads GEEVAQTPKHLVRGEGQKAKLYCAPIKGHSYVFWYQQVLKNEFKFLISFQNENVFDETGMPKERFSAKCLPNSPCSLEIQATKLEDSAVYFCASSTQGTVPSGNTIYFGEGSWLTVV.

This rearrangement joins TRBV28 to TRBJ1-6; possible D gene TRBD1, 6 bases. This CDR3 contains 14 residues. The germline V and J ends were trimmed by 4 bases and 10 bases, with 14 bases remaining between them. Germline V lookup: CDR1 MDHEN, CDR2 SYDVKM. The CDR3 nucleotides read TGTGCCAGCAGTTCCTCGACAGGAAAATCACCCCTCCACTTT. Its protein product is CASSSSTGKSPLHF.

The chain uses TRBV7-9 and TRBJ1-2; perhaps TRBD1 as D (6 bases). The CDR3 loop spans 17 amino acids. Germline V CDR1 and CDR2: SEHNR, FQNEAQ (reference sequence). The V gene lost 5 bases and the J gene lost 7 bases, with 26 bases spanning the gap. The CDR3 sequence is CASSKEAGDLDLGGYTF. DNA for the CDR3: TGTGCCAGCAGCAAAGAGGCAGGGGATTTGGACTTAGGTGGCTACACCTTC.

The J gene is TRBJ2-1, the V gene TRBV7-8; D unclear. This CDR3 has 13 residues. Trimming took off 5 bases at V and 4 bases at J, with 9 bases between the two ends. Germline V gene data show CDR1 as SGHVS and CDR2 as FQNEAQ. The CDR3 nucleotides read TGTGCCAGCAGCCTCTTACTATACAATGAGCAGTTCTTC. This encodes CASSLLLYNEQFF.

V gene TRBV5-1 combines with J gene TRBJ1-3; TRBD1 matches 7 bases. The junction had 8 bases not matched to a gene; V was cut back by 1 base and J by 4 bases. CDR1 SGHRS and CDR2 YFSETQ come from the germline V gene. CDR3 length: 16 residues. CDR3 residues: CASSLSGQRPGNTIYF. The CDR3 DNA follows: TGCGCCAGCAGCTTGTCGGGACAGCGTCCCGGAAACACCATATATTTT.

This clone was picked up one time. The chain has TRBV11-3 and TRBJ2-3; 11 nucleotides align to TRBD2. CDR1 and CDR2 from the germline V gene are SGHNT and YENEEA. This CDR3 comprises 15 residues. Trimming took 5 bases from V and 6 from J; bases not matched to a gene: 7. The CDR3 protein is CASSPSGGNRDTQYF. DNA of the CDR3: TGTGCCAGCAGCCCTAGCGGGGGGAACAGGGATACGCAGTATTTT.

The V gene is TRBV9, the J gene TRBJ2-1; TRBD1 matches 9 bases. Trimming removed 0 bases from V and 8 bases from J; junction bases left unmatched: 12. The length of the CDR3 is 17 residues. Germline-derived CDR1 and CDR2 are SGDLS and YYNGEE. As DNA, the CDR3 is TGTGCCAGCAGCGTAGCTAGTGGTTGGACAGGGGCCGATGAGCAGTTCTTC. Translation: CASSVASGWTGADEQFF. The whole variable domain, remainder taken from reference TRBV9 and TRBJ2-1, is DSGVTQTPKHLITATGQRVTLRCSPRSGDLSVYWYQQSLDQGLQFLIQYYNGEERAKGNILERFSAQQFPDLHSELNLSSLELGDSALYFCASSVASGWTGADEQFFGPGTRLTVL.

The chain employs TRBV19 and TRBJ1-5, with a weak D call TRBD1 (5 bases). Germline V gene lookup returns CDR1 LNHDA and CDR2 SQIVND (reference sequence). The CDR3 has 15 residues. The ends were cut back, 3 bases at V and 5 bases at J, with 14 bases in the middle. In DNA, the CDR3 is TGTGCCAGTAGTATCGCAGGGCGACTTTATCAGCCCCAGCATTTT. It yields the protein CASSIAGRLYQPQHF.

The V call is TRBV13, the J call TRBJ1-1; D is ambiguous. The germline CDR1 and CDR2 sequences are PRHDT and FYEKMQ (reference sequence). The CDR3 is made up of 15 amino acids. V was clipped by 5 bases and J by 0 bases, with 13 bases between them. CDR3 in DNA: TGTGCCAGCAGCCCTAGCTTTCAAATGAACACTGAAGCTTTCTTT. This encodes CASSPSFQMNTEAFF.

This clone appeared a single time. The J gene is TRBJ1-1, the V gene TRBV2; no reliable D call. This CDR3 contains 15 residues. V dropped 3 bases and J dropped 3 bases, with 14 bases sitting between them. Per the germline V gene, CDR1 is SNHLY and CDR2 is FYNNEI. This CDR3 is CASSERMDKDTEAFF. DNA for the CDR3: TGTGCCAGCAGTGAGCGGATGGATAAGGACACTGAAGCTTTCTTT.

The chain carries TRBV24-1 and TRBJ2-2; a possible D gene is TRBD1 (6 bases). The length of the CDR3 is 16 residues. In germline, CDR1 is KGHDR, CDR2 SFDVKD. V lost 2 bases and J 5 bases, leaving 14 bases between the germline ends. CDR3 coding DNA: TGTGCCACCAGTGATTCACAGGGAAGGGGGACCGGGGAGCTGTTTTTT. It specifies CATSDSQGRGTGELFF.

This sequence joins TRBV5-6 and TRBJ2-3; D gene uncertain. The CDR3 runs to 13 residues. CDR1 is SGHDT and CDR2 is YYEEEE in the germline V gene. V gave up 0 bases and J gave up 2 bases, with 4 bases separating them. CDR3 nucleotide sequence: TGTGCCAGCAGCTTGGCCAACACAGATACGCAGTATTTT. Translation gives CASSLANTDTQYF.

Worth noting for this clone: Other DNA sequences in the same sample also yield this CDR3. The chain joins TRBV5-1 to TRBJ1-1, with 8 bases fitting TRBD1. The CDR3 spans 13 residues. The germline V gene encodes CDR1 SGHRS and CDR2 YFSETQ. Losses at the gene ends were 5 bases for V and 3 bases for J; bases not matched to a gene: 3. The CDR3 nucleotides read TGCGCCAGCAGACTGACAGGGGACACTGAAGCTTTCTTT. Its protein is CASRLTGDTEAFF.

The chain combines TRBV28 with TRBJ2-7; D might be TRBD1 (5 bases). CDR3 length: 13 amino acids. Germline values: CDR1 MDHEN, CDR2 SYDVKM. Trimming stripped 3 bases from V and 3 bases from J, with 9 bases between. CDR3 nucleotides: TGTGCCAGCAGTTTCGTAGGGGACTACGAGCAGTACTTC. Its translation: CASSFVGDYEQYF.

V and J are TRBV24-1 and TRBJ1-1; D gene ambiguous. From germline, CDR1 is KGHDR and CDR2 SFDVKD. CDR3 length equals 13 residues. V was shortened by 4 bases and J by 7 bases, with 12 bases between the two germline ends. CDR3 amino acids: CATSDIGRDEAFF. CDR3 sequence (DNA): TGTGCCACCAGTGACATCGGACGGGATGAAGCTTTCTTT.

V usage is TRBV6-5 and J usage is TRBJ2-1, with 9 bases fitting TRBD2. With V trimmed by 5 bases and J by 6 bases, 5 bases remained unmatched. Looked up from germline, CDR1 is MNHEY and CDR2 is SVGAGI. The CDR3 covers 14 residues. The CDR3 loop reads CASSRLAELNEQFF. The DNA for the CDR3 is TGTGCCAGCAGTAGACTAGCGGAGCTCAATGAGCAGTTCTTC.

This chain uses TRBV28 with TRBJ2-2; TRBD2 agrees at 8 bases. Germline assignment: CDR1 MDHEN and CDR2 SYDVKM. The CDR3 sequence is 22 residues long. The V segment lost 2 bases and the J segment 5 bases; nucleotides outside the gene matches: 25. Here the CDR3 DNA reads TGTGCCAGCAGTTTACCCCACCCTTTTAGATGGCGGGGGGCCCCCATTACCGGGGAGCTGTTTTTT. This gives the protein CASSLPHPFRWRGAPITGELFF.

CDR3 loop: CASSRTGEAFF. The CDR3 DNA reads as TGTGCCAGCAGTCGCACAGGGGAGGCTTTCTTT. The rearrangement joins TRBV12-3 or TRBV12-4 to TRBJ1-1, with 7 bases that match TRBD1. This CDR3 is built from 11 residues. The junction had 5 bases not matched to a gene; V was cut back by 5 bases and J by 11 bases.

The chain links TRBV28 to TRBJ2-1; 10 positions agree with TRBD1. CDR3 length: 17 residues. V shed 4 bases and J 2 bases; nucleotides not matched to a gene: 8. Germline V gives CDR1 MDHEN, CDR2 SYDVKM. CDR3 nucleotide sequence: TGTGCCAGCAGTTCAGTCACCGGGACAGGGGCCTACAATGAGCAGTTCTTC. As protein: CASSSVTGTGAYNEQFF. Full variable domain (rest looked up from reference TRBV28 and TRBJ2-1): DVKVTQSSRYLVKRTGEKVFLECVQDMDHENMFWYRQDPGLGLRLIYFSYDVKMKEKGDIPEGYSVSREKKERFSLILESASTNQTSMYLCASSSVTGTGAYNEQFFGPGTRLTVL.

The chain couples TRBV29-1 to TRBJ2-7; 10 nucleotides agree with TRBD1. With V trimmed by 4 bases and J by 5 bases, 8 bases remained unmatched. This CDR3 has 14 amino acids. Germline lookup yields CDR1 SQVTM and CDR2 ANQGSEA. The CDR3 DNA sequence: TGCAGCGTTGGCCCCGGGACAGGGGATAACGAGCAGTACTTC. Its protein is CSVGPGTGDNEQYF.

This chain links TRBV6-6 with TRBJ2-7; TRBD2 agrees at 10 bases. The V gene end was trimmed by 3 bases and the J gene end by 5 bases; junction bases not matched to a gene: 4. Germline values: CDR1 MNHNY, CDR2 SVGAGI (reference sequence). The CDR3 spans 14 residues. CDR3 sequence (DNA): TGTGCCAGCAGTTATTCAGCGGGGGGGCACGAGCAGTACTTC. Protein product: CASSYSAGGHEQYF.

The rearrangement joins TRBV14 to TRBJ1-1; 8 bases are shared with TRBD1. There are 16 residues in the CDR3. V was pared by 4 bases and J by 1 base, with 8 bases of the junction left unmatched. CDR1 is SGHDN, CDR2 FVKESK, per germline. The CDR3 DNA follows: TGTGCCAGCAGCCCGGGACAGGCGCGGGCGAACACTGAAGCTTTCTTT. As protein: CASSPGQARANTEAFF.

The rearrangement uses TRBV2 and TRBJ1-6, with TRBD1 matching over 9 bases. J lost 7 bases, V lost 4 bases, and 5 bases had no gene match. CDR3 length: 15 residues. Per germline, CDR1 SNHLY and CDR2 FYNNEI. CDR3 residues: CASSVPGQGNSPLHF. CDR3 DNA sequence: TGTGCCAGCAGTGTCCCGGGACAGGGAAATTCACCCCTCCACTTT.

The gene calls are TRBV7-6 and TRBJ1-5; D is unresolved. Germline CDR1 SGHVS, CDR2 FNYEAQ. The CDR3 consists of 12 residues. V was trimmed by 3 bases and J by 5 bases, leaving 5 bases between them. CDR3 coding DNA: TGTGCCAGCAGCTTGCGGGATCAGCCCCAGCATTTT. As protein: CASSLRDQPQHF.

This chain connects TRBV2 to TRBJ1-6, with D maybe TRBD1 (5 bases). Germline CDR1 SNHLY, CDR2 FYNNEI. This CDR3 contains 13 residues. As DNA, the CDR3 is TGTGTCCTACAGGACGACTATAATTCACCCCTCCACTTT. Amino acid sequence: CVLQDDYNSPLHF.

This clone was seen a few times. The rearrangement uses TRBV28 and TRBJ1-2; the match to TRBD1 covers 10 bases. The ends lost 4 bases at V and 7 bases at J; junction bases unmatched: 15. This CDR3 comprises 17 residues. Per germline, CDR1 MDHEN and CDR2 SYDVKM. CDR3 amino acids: CASSSAGTGERFGGYTF. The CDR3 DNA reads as TGTGCCAGCAGTTCCGCCGGGACAGGGGAAAGGTTTGGTGGCTACACCTTC.